This TCR beta chain was identified in a study of blood T cell repertoires in COVID-19. Study-level information: The United States, Italy and Spain were the sources of the acute and convalescent COVID-19 samples. In each case, the material was cDNA or gDNA derived from T cells, B-cell-depleted T cells, or PBMCs.

The V and J ends lost 3 bases and 3 bases respectively, with 13 bases between them. The V gene's germline CDR1 is MGHDK and CDR2 SYGVNS. The CDR3 runs 15 residues. As originally analysed: Reference gene primer amplification in the assay estimated nucleated cell counts. Clones were read by immunoSEQ multiplex PCR, and TCRdb kept only the in-frame ones, dropping some. The V and J calls and clone size come from that table; D and trimming were worked out from the DNA. The sample shows under 250,000 clones, roughly nine tenths of them seen only once. The V gene is TRBV25-1, the J gene TRBJ2-3; possibly TRBD1 for D (6 bases). The source is a man between 60 and 75 years old who had recovered from COVID-19. Source material: peripheral blood. The DNA of the CDR3 is TGTGCCAGCAGTGATAACTTCCAGGGGACAGATACGCAGTATTTT. As protein: CASSDNFQGTDTQYF. Full variable domain (outside the CDR3, taken from reference TRBV25-1 and TRBJ2-3): EADIYQTPRYLVIGTGKKITLECSQTMGHDKMYWYQQDPGMELHLIHYSYGVNSTEKGDLSSESTVSRIRTEHFPLTLESARPSHTSQYLCASSDNFQGTDTQYFGPGTRLTVL.